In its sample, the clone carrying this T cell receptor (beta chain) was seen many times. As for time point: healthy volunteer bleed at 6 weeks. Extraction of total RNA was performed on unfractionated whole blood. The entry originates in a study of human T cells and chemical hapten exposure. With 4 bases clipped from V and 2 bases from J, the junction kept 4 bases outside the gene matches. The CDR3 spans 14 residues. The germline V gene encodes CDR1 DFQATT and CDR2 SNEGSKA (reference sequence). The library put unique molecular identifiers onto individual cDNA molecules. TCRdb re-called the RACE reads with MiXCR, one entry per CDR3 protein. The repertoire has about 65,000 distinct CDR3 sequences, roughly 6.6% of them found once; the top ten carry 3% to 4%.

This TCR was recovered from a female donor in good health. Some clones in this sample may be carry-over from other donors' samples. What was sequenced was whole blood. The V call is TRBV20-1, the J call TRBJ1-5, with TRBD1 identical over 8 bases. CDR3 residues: CSATGGAGNQPQHF. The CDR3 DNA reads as TGCAGTGCTACAGGGGGCGCGGGCAATCAGCCCCAGCATTTT.